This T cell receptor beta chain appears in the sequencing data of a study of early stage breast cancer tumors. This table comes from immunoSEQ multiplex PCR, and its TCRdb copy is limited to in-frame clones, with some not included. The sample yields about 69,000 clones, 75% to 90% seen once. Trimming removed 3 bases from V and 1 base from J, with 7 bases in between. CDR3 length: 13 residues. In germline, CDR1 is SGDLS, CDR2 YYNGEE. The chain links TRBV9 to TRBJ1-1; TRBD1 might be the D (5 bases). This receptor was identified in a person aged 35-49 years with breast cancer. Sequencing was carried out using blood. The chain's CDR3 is CASSEGQNTEAFF. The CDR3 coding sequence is TGTGCCAGCAGCGAAGGACAGAACACTGAAGCTTTCTTT. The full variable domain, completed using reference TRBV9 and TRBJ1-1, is DSGVTQTPKHLITATGQRVTLRCSPRSGDLSVYWYQQSLDQGLQFLIQYYNGEERAKGNILERFSAQQFPDLHSELNLSSLELGDSALYFCASSEGQNTEAFFGQGTRLTVV.